These 10 T cell receptor beta chains were all obtained from the same sample, sequenced in a study of identical twins (TCRdb year 2016). The library was generated by 5' RACE. The sequencer listed for this sample is Illumina HiSeq 2000. TCRdb took the public reads, trimmed them with fastp at Q25, ran MiXCR for clone calling and kept in-frame beta chains. Each record represents a unique CDR3 protein, reported with the most common genes and DNA among its rows. Recorded for this sample are about 210,000 distinct CDR3 sequences; roughly a tenth of them occurred a single time. The ten largest clones add up to roughly 5% of the sample. Specimen: memory (CD45RO+) T cells sorted from blood. The meaning of the sample's cell subset or site label: CD45RO+ enriched T cells. These receptors came from a woman younger than 35 in good health.

This clonotype was detected only a few times. The chain carries TRBV7-9 and TRBJ2-7; 9 nucleotides agree with TRBD2. J was trimmed by 5 bases and V by 0 bases; bases with no gene match: 8. CDR3 size: 16 residues. CDR1 is SEHNR and CDR2 is FQNEAQ in the germline V gene (reference sequence). The CDR3 loop reads CASSLALAGAMDEQYF. For the CDR3, the DNA is TGTGCCAGCAGCTTAGCGTTAGCGGGAGCTATGGACGAGCAGTACTTC.

The rearrangement uses TRBV7-2 and TRBJ1-2, with D unresolved. This CDR3 spans 12 amino acids. The germline CDR1 and CDR2 sequences are SGHTA and FQGNSA. Between the trimmed V and J ends, which lost 5 bases and 10 bases, there was a span of 14 bases. This CDR3 is CASSPRTDNYTF. Here the CDR3 DNA reads TGTGCCAGCAGCCCGAGGACGGATAACTACACCTTC. The whole variable domain, filled in from reference TRBV7-2 and TRBJ1-2, reads GAGVSQSPSNKVTEKGKDVELRCDPISGHTALYWYRQSLGQGLEFLIYFQGNSAPDKSGLPSDRFSAERTGGSVSTLTIQRTQQEDSAVYLCASSPRTDNYTFGSGTRLTVV.

J is TRBJ2-7 and V is TRBV27; D not certain. Germline V gives CDR1 MNHEY, CDR2 SMNVEV (reference sequence). V lost 5 bases and J 2 bases, leaving 19 bases between the germline ends. There are 16 residues in the CDR3. CDR3 sequence reads: CASSALSGFRAYEQYF. CDR3 nucleotide sequence: TGTGCCAGCAGTGCCCTTTCCGGGTTCCGGGCCTACGAGCAGTACTTC.

The genes are TRBV27 and TRBJ2-3; either TRBD1 or TRBD2 may supply D (6 bases each). Germline V gene lookup returns CDR1 MNHEY and CDR2 SMNVEV (reference sequence). The V and J ends lost 3 bases and 1 base respectively, with 14 bases between them. CDR3 length: 16 residues. The DNA of the CDR3 is TGTGCCAGCAGTTTTGTCCGGAGGGGGGGCACAGATACGCAGTATTTT. Amino acids: CASSFVRRGGTDTQYF.

The chain employs TRBV27 and TRBJ1-1; a possible D gene is TRBD1 (5 bases). The germline V gene has CDR1 MNHEY and CDR2 SMNVEV (reference sequence). There are 15 residues in the CDR3. The V end was cut by 0 bases, the J end by 4 bases, with 12 bases between. The CDR3, as DNA: TGTGCCAGCAGTTTATCTCCAGGGTTGCCCACTGAAGCTTTCTTT. Its protein product is CASSLSPGLPTEAFF.

This clonotype was counted at least ten times. The V call is TRBV20-1, the J call TRBJ2-1; 14 positions match TRBD2. The CDR3 consists of 14 residues. Germline CDR1 reads DFQATT; CDR2 reads SNEGSKA (reference sequence). CDR3: CSGGLAGAGNEQFF. The CDR3 nucleotides are TGCAGCGGGGGACTAGCGGGAGCTGGCAATGAGCAGTTCTTC.

This clonotype was observed once. A much larger clone sits a single nucleotide away, making a read error possible. The J gene is TRBJ2-1, the V gene TRBV5-1, with 11 positions matching TRBD2. Germline V CDR1 and CDR2: SGHRS, YFSETQ. This CDR3 region has 14 residues. The CDR3 nucleotides read TGCGCCAGCAGCGAGGGACTAGCGGCCAATGAGGAGTTCTTC. This codes for CASSEGLAANEEFF.

This clonotype was seen a handful of times. V gene TRBV18 combines with J gene TRBJ2-5, with D perhaps TRBD1 (6 bases). The germline V and J ends were trimmed by 5 bases and 3 bases, with 10 bases remaining between them. This CDR3 has 13 amino acids. The germline V gene encodes CDR1 KGHSH and CDR2 LQKENI. DNA of the CDR3: TGTGCCAGCTCAGCAGGACAGAAAGAGACCCAGTACTTC. This gives the protein CASSAGQKETQYF.

This clonotype was observed many times. This chain uses TRBV3-1 with TRBJ1-2, with D perhaps matching TRBD1 (5 bases). V lost 0 bases and J lost 3, with 11 bases in between. Germline assignment: CDR1 LGHDT and CDR2 YNNKEL (reference sequence). The CDR3 totals 15 residues. Here the CDR3 DNA reads TGTGCCAGCAGCCAAGAGGGCAGGGAGGACTATGGCTACACCTTC. Encoded protein: CASSQEGREDYGYTF.

Of note for this clonotype: The junction and the germline gene differ at one end; a read error may be behind it. The chain is built from TRBV5-3 and TRBJ2-5; D assignment may be TRBD1 or TRBD2 (5 bases each). TRBV5-3 counts as an open reading frame of uncertain function. The CDR3 runs to 17 residues. CDR3 amino acids: CARSSGHLRGIQETQYF. The CDR3 nucleotides are TGTGCCAGGAGCTCGGGGCACCTGAGGGGCATACAAGAGACCCAGTACTTC.